This T cell receptor (beta chain) was recorded in a study of cytomegalovirus exposure and HLA in healthy donors. Between the trimmed V and J ends, which lost 0 bases and 9 bases, there was a span of 21 bases. The CDR3 covers 17 residues. CDR1 SNHLY and CDR2 FYNNEI come from the germline V gene. The PCR ran on 60 Vbeta and 13 Jbeta primers. Repertoires were generated with immunoSEQ multiplex PCR, while TCRdb's copy carries only in-frame clones and drops some. The table has approximately 140,000 clones, approximately 84% seen once. Sequencing was done on a sample of PBMCs. V gene TRBV2 combines with J gene TRBJ2-1; D may be TRBD1 (6 bases). The TCR originated in a boy aged 2 to 9 in good health and CMV-seronegative. In DNA form, the CDR3 reads TGTGCCAGCAGTGAAGCGATACAGGGAACCCGACCTCCTGAGCAGTTCTTC. Translated, it gives CASSEAIQGTRPPEQFF.